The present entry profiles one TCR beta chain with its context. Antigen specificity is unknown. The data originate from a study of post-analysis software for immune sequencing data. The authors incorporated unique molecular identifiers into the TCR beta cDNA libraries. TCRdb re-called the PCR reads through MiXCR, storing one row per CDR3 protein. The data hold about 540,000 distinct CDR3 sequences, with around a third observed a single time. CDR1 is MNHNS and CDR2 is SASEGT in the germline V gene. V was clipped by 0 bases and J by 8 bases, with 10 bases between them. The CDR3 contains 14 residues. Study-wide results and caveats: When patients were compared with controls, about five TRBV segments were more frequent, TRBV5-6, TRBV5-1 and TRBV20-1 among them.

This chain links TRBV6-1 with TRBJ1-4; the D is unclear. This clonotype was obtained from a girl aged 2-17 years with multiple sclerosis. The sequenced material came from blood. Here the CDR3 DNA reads TGTGCCAGCAGTGAAGCCCAGTCTCGGGAAAAACTGTTTTTT. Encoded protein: CASSEAQSREKLFF.